The clone carrying this T cell receptor beta chain showed up just a few times. Its antigen is as yet unknown. The data are from a study of T cell repertoires in cytomegalovirus infection. At the level of the study: Recently described HLA-C-restricted plus well-studied HLA-B-restricted CMV epitopes were used. CMV infection together with matching HLA type was indicated by public TCR beta signatures.

Study-wide results and caveats: Ex vivo responses were dominated by HLA-C-restricted CMV-specific TCR beta clonotypes.

The CDR3 length is 15 residues. CDR1 is SEHNR, CDR2 FQNEAQ, per germline (reference sequence). V was trimmed by 3 bases and J by 0 bases, leaving 10 bases between them. Using its own MiXCR run on the reads, TCRdb lists one record per CDR3 protein. In the table there are some 480,000 distinct CDR3 sequences, roughly a third of which are singletons. The receptor comes from a human donor in good health (CMV status not recorded). Some clones in this sample may be carry-over from other donors' samples. The chain couples TRBV7-9 to TRBJ2-3; D could derive from TRBD1 or TRBD2 (6 bases each). The specimen was cultured PBMCs, collected from culture after CMV antigen stimulation. This CDR3 reads CASSFRGPSTDTQYF. Here the CDR3 DNA reads TGTGCCAGCAGCTTCCGGGGGCCAAGCACAGATACGCAGTATTTT.